Shown below are 7 T cell receptor beta chains from a single sample sequenced in a study of blood T cell repertoires in COVID-19 (dated by TCRdb to the early 2020s). The library was obtained by the immunoSEQ multiplex PCR assay. Here the immuneACCESS table is served through TCRdb, limited to in-frame sequences with V and J called. Missing clones are a known gap in these copies; in checked studies unresolved V genes cover under half, and the rest lacks a known reason. The sample contains under 400,000 clones, roughly nine tenths of them found a single time. 3% to 4.5% of the sample lies in the top ten. Sequenced: peripheral blood. These receptors all come from a woman aged 60-75 years with COVID-19, enrolled during active disease.

This chain joins TRBV7-4 and TRBJ1-5, with D maybe TRBD1 (5 bases). This CDR3 has 15 residues. Trimming stripped 3 bases from V and 4 bases from J, with 13 bases between. Per the germline V gene, CDR1 is SGHVT and CDR2 is SQSDAQ. For the CDR3, the DNA is TGTGCCAGCAGCTTTCTAGGGGTCAGTAATCAGCCCCAGCATTTT. Residues: CASSFLGVSNQPQHF.

The chain uses TRBV14 and TRBJ2-4; 10 bases fit TRBD1. J was trimmed by 8 bases and V by 0 bases; bases with no gene match: 10. CDR3 length: 17 amino acids. The V gene's germline CDR1 is SGHDN and CDR2 FVKESK. This chain's CDR3 is CASSQDYLRGQGHIQYF. CDR3 DNA: TGTGCCAGCAGCCAAGACTACCTTCGGGGACAGGGGCACATTCAGTACTTC.

This chain links TRBV27 with TRBJ1-6; TRBD1 matches at 7 bases. CDR3 length: 18 residues. V shed 8 bases and J 1 base; nucleotides not matched to a gene: 14. Germline V gives CDR1 MNHEY, CDR2 SMNVEV (reference sequence). CDR3: CASRSRTGEGSYNSPLHF. CDR3 nucleotide sequence: TGTGCCAGCCGATCTCGAACAGGGGAAGGGTCCTATAATTCACCCCTCCACTTT.

Comments on this clone: Other DNA sequences within the sample encode an identical CDR3. The rearrangement joins TRBV7-9 to TRBJ1-4; D not resolved. Germline V gene sequence: CDR1 SEHNR, CDR2 FQNEAQ (reference sequence). V gave up 2 bases and J gave up 0 bases, with 4 bases separating them. There are 14 residues in the CDR3. The CDR3 coding sequence is TGTGCCAGCAGCTTAACTGCAACTAATGAAAAACTGTTTTTT. Residues: CASSLTATNEKLFF.

J is TRBJ2-7 and V is TRBV7-9; no reliable D call. V gave up 0 bases and J gave up 2 bases, with 5 bases separating them. This CDR3 has 13 residues. CDR1 SEHNR and CDR2 FQNEAQ come from the germline V gene (reference sequence). Written as DNA, the CDR3 is TGTGCCAGCAGCTTAGCTAGCCCCTACGAGCAGTACTTC. This gives the protein CASSLASPYEQYF. Based on the CDR3 plus reference TRBV7-9 and TRBJ2-7, the full variable domain is DTGVSQNPRHKITKRGQNVTFRCDPISEHNRLYWYRQTLGQGPEFLTYFQNEAQLEKSRLLSDRFSAERPKGSFSTLEIQRTEQGDSAMYLCASSLASPYEQYFGPGTRLTVT.

This chain uses TRBV18 with TRBJ2-1; D might be TRBD1 (5 bases). This CDR3 contains 17 residues. Germline CDR1 KGHSH, CDR2 LQKENI. V lost 4 bases, J lost 0 bases, and 16 bases lay in between. The CDR3 loop reads CASSLESGLSSYNEQFF. The CDR3, as DNA: TGTGCCAGCTCACTTGAATCAGGGCTAAGCTCCTACAATGAGCAGTTCTTC.

The rearrangement joins TRBV5-1 to TRBJ2-5, with D unresolved. Germline CDR1 reads SGHRS; CDR2 reads YFSETQ. Trimming stripped 4 bases from V and 5 bases from J, with 21 bases between. CDR3 size: 16 residues. CDR3 sequence: CASSPRVFQSRETQYF. The CDR3, as DNA: TGCGCCAGCAGCCCCCGTGTATTCCAGTCTAGGGAGACCCAGTACTTC.